This T cell receptor beta chain was captured by sequencing in a study of T cell responses to AZD1222 COVID-19 vaccine. Study-level results: Once two AZD1222 doses were given, Spike-specific TCR breadth and depth went up.

Using immunoSEQ multiplex PCR, the repertoire was profiled, and TCRdb retains in-frame clones only, with some absent. Among 84,000 or so clones, about 86% were seen once, and the ten largest hold around 8.2%. The CDR3 contains 15 residues. V was clipped by 4 bases and J by 13 bases; unmatched bases: 16. Germline CDR1 reads SNHLY; CDR2 reads FYNNEI. As concerns this clone: Antigen specificity is unknown.

Sequences were derived from peripheral blood, sampled on day 0 of AZD1222 vaccination. This receptor was taken from an adult in good health. The genes are TRBV2 and TRBJ2-7; 10 bases are shared with TRBD2. The CDR3 region is CASSGQTSGTTPGYF. CDR3 nucleotides: TGTGCCAGCAGTGGGCAAACTAGCGGGACTACCCCGGGCTACTTC.